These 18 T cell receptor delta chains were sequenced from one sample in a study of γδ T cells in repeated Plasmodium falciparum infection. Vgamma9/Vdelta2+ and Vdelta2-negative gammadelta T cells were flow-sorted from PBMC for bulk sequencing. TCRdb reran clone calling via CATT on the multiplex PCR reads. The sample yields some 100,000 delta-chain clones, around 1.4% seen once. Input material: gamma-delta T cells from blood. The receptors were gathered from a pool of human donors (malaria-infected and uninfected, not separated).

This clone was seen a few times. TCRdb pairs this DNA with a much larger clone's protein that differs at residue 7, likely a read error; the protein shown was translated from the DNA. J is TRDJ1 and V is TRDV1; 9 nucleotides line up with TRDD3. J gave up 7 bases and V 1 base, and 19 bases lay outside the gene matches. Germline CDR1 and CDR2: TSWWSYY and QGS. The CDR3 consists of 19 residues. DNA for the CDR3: TGTGCTCTTGGGGAACCCAGAAGGCTCGTGGGGGATAGAGAGGGTAAACTCATCTTT. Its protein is CALGEPRRLVGDREGKLIF.

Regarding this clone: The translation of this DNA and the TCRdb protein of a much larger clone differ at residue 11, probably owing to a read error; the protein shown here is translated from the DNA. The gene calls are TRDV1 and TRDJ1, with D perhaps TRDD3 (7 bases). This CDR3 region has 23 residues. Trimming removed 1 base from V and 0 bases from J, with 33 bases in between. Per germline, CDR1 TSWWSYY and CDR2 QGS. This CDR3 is CALGEHCCRPPYSYGGYTDKLIF. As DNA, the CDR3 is TGTGCTCTTGGGGAACATTGTTGTAGGCCTCCCTACTCCTACGGGGGATACACCGATAAACTCATCTTT.

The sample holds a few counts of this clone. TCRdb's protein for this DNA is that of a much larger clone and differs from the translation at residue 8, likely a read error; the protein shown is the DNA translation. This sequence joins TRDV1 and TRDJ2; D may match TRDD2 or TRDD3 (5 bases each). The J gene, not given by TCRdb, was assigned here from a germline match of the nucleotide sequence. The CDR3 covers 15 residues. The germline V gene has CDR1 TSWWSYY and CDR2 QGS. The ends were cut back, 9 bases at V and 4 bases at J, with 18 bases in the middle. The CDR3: CALTYEGMSTAQLFF. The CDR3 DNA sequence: TGTGCTCTGACCTACGAAGGGATGTCGACAGCACAACTCTTCTTT.

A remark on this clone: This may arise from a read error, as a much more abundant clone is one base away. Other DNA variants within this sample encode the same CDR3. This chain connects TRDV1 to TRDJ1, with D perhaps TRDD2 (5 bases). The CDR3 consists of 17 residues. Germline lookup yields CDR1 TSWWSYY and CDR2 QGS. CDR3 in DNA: TGTGCTCTTGGGGACCGAGTTCCTCCCTACTCCACCGATAAGCTCATCTTT. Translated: CALGDRVPPYSTDKLIF.

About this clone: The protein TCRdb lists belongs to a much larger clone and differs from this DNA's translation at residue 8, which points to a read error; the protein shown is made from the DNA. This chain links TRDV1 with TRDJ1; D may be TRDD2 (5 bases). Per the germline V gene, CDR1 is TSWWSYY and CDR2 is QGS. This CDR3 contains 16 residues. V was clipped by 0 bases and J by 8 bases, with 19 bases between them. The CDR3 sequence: CALGELLTSQAGKLIF. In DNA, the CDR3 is TGTGCTCTTGGGGAACTGCTGACTTCCCAAGCGGGGAAACTCATCTTT.

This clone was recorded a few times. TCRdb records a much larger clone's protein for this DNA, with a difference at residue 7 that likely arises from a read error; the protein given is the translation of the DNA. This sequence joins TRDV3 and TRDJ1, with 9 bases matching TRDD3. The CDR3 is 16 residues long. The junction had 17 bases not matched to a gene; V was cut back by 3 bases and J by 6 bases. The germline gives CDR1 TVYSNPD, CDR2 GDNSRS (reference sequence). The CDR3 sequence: CALIRPAGGFPNKLIF. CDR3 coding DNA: TGTGCCTTGATCCGTCCGGCTGGGGGATTTCCGAATAAACTCATCTTT. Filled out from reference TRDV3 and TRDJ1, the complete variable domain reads CDKVTQSSPDQTVASGSEVVLLCTYDTVYSNPDLFWYRIRPDYSFQFVFYGDNSRSEGADFTQGRFSVKHILTQKAFHLVISPVRTEDSATYYCALIRPAGGFPNKLIFGKGTRVTVEP.

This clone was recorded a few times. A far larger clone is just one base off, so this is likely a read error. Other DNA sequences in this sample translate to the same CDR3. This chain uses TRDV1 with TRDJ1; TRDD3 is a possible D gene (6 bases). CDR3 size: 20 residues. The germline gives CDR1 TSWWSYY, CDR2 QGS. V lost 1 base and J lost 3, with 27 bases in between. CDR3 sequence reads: CALGEQRGSPRWDKADKLIF. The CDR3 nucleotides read TGTGCTCTTGGGGAACAGAGGGGCTCCCCACGATGGGATAAAGCCGATAAACTCATCTTT.

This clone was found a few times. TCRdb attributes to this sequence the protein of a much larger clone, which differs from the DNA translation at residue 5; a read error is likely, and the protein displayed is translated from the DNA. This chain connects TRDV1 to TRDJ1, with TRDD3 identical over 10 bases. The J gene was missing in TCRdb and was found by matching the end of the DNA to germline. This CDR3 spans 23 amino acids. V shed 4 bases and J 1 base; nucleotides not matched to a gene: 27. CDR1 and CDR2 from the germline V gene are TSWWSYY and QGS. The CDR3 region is CALGALPGPRKPTGGLFTDKLIF. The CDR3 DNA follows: TGTGCTCTTGGGGCCCTACCGGGTCCACGTAAACCCACTGGGGGATTATTCACCGATAAACTCATCTTT.

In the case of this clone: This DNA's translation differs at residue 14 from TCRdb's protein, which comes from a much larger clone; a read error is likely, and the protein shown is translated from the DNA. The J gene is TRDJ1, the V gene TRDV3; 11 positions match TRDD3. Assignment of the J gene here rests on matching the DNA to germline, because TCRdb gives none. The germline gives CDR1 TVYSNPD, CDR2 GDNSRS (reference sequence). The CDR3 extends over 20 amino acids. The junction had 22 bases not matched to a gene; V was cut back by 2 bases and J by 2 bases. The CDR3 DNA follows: TGTGCCTTTGGGTCTTCTTTCGCGTACTGGGGGATAAGTGGAACCGATAAACTCATCTTT. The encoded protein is CAFGSSFAYWGISGTDKLIF.

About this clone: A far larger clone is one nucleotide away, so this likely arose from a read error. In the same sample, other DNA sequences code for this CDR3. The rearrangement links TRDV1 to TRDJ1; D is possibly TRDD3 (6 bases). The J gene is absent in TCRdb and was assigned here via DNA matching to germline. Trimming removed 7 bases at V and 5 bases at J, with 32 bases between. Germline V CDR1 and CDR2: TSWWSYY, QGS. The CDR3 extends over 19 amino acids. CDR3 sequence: CALAISLPPLGMQGDKLIF. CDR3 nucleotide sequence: TGTGCTCTTGCCATCTCCCTCCCACCTCTGGGGATGCAGGGTGATAAACTCATCTTT.

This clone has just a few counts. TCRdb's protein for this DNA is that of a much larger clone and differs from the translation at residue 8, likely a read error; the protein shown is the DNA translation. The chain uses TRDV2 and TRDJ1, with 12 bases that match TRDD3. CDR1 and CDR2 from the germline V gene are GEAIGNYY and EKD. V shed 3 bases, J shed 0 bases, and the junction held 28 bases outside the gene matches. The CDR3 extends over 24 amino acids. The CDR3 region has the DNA TGTGCCTGTGACCCTCTTACTGCAGTACTGGGGGATACTTCTCTTTCCACGTACACCGATAAACTCATCTTT. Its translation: CACDPLTAVLGDTSLSTYTDKLIF.

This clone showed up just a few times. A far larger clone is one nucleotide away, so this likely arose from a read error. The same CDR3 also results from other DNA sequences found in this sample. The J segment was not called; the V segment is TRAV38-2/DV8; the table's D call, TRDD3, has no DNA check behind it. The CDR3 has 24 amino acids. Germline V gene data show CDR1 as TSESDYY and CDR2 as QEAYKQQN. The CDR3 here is CAYRSPVGLPITGGRSVYTDKLIF. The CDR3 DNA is TGTGCTTATAGGAGCCCAGTAGGCCTTCCTATTACTGGGGGACGTTCTGTTTACACCGATAAACTCATTTTT.

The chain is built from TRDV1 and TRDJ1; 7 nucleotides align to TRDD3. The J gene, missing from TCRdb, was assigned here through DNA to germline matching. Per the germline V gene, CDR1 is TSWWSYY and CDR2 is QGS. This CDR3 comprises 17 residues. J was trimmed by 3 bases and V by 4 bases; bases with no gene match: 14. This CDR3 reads CALGVLPTGDGSDKLIF. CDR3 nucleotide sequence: TGTGCTCTTGGGGTACTTCCAACGGGGGATGGATCCGATAAACTCATCTTT.

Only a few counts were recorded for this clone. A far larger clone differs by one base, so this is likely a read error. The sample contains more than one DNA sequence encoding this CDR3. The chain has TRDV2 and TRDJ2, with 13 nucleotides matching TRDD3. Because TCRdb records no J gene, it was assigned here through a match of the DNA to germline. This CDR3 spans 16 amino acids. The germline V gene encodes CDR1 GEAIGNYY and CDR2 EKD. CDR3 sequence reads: CACDRLGDTLTAQLFF. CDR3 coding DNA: TGCGCCTGTGACAGACTGGGGGATACGTTGACAGCACAACTCTTCTTT.

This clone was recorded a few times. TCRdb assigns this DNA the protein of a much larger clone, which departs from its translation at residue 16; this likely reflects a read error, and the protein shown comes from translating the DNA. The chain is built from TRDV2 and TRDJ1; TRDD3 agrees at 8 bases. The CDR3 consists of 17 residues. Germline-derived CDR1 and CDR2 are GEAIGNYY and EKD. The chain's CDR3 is CACDTVGSRGYTDKLTF. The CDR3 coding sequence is TGTGCCTGTGACACCGTGGGATCGAGGGGATACACCGATAAACTCACCTTT.

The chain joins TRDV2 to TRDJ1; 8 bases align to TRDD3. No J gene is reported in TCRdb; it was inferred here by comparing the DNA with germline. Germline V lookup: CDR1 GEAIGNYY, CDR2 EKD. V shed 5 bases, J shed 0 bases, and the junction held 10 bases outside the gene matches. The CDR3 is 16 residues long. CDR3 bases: TGTGCCTGTGGTACACTGGGGGCGATAGACACCGATAAACTCATCTTT. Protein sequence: CACGTLGAIDTDKLIF.

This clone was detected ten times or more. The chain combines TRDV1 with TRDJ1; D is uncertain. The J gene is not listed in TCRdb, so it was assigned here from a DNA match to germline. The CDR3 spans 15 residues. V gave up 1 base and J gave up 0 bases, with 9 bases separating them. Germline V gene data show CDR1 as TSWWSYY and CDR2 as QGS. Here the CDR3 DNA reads TGTGCTCTTGGGGAACGAAGGGTGTACACCGATAAACTCATCTTT. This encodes CALGERRVYTDKLIF.

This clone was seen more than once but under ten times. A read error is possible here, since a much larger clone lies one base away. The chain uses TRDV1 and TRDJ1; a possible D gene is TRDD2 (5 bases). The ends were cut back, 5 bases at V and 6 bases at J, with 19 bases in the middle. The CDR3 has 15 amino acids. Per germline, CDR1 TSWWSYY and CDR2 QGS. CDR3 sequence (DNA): TGTGCTCTTGGGAAACCTTCTCCCCAACCTTATAAACTCATCTTT. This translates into CALGKPSPQPYKLIF.